Each of the 13 T cell receptor beta chains below was sequenced from the same sample in a study of radiotherapy plus CTLA-4 blockade in lung cancer. TCRdb keeps only in-frame clones here, not all; method: immunoSEQ multiplex PCR. The sample has some 30,000 clones; 75% to 85% are singletons. Here the sequenced sample was peripheral blood, taken from a patient treated with radiotherapy plus ipilimumab. These TCRs come from a human donor with non-small cell lung cancer that progressed on radiotherapy plus ipilimumab.

The rearrangement joins TRBV19 to TRBJ1-4; D gene unclear. The V end lost 6 bases, the J end lost 0 bases, and 11 bases lay between the germline ends. In germline, CDR1 is LNHDA, CDR2 SQIVND (reference sequence). The CDR3 is 15 amino acids. The CDR3 region is CASSSRVATNEKLFF. Here the CDR3 DNA reads TGTGCCAGTAGCAGCCGGGTTGCAACTAATGAAAAACTGTTTTTT.

CDR3 sequence reads: CASSPVGTPQGGQYF. CDR3 coding DNA: TGTGCCAGCAGTCCTGTCGGGACTCCGCAAGGTGGGCAGTACTTC. The V gene is TRBV27, the J gene TRBJ2-7; TRBD2 might be the D (6 bases). This CDR3 contains 15 residues. Germline V gene lookup returns CDR1 MNHEY and CDR2 SMNVEV (reference sequence). V lost 5 bases to trimming and J lost 9 bases, with 23 bases between them.

This chain connects TRBV5-1 to TRBJ1-1; D remains ambiguous. Looked up from germline, CDR1 is SGHRS and CDR2 is YFSETQ. The CDR3 runs to 13 residues. Trimming took 5 bases from V and 4 from J, leaving 12 bases between them. CDR3 DNA: TGCGCCAGCAGTTTCAATGGCGGCACTGAAGCTTTCTTT. This gives the protein CASSFNGGTEAFF.

The chain has TRBV19 and TRBJ2-5, with D possibly matching TRBD1 (6 bases). The DNA end lines up better with TRBJ2-7; the J call may be wrong. Germline CDR1 and CDR2: LNHDA and SQIVND (reference sequence). The CDR3 has 13 residues. CDR3 region: CATGMGASYEQYF. CDR3 DNA: TGTGCTACTGGTATGGGGGCCTCCTACGAGCAGTACTTC.

The rearrangement links TRBV6-6 to TRBJ2-2; 11 bases fit TRBD1. This CDR3 contains 15 residues. Losses at the gene ends were 4 bases for V and 6 bases for J; bases not matched to a gene: 4. CDR1 and CDR2 from the germline V gene are MNHNY and SVGAGI (reference sequence). The CDR3 bases are TGTGCCAGCAGTTCTGGGACAGGGGGTCCCGGGGAGCTGTTTTTT. Encoded protein: CASSSGTGGPGELFF.

The V and J genes are TRBV7-9 and TRBJ1-6; no clear D. Germline V gives CDR1 SEHNR, CDR2 FQNEAQ (reference sequence). This CDR3 spans 12 amino acids. The V end was cut by 4 bases, the J end by 7 bases, with 5 bases between. CDR3 DNA: TGTGCCAGCAGCTCCCTAAATTCACCCCTCCACTTT. Translating gives CASSSLNSPLHF.

The J gene is TRBJ2-7, the V gene TRBV4-1, with D perhaps TRBD1 (5 bases). V shed 1 base and J shed 4 bases, with 17 bases lying between them. From germline, CDR1 is MGHRA and CDR2 YSYEKL. The CDR3 covers 16 residues. The CDR3 loop reads CASSQGGFREAYEQYF. CDR3 nucleotide sequence: TGCGCCAGCAGCCAAGGAGGCTTCAGGGAAGCGTACGAGCAGTACTTC.

The J gene is TRBJ2-2, the V gene TRBV4-3, with a possible D match to TRBD1 (5 bases). Trimming shortened V by 0 bases and J by 5 bases, and 7 bases separated the two germline ends. Germline CDR1 reads LGHNA; CDR2 reads YSLEER. This CDR3 region has 14 residues. The CDR3 sequence: CASSQDRATGELFF. CDR3 bases: TGCGCCAGCAGCCAAGACAGGGCAACCGGGGAGCTGTTTTTT.

CDR3 protein: CASSLAAGTSGDGYNEQFF. The CDR3 nucleotides read TGTGCCAGCAGCTTGGCCGCCGGGACTAGCGGGGACGGATACAATGAGCAGTTCTTC. The chain joins TRBV5-8 to TRBJ2-1, with 13 bases identical to TRBD2. Trimming took 0 bases from V and 4 from J; bases not matched to a gene: 10. The length of the CDR3 is 19 residues. CDR1 is SGHTS and CDR2 is YDEGEE in the germline V gene.

About this clone itself: Compared with germline, one end of the junction differs, possibly owing to a read error. V is TRBV7-7 and J is TRBJ2-5; D perhaps matches TRBD2 (5 bases). CDR1 is SSHAT, CDR2 FNYEAQ, per germline (reference sequence). This CDR3 has 15 residues. CDR3 sequence: CASSLGRTFQETQYF. The CDR3 DNA follows: TGTGCTAGCAGCTTAGGACGGACTTTTCAAGAGACCCAGTACTTC.

This sequence joins TRBV2 and TRBJ1-2; unclear D gene. The V gene's germline CDR1 is SNHLY and CDR2 FYNNEI. The CDR3 consists of 12 residues. V lost 8 bases to trimming and J lost 5 bases, with 12 bases between them. The CDR3 coding sequence is TGTGCCAGCGGGGAGGGCGGGTATGGCTACACCTTC. This translates into CASGEGGYGYTF.

This rearrangement joins TRBV28 to TRBJ2-1, with D maybe TRBD1 (6 bases). Per germline, CDR1 MDHEN and CDR2 SYDVKM. Trimming left V 7 bases short and J 3 bases short, with 19 bases between. This CDR3 has 16 amino acids. CDR3 loop: CASTPTGQGSYNEQFF. The DNA for the CDR3 is TGTGCCAGCACCCCAACGGGGCAGGGGAGCTACAATGAGCAGTTCTTC.

Only one count was recorded for this clone. The chain carries TRBV6-6 and TRBJ1-2, with 7 bases fitting TRBD1. J gave up 3 bases and V 8 bases, and 15 bases lay outside the gene matches. The germline gives CDR1 MNHNY, CDR2 SVGAGI (reference sequence). The CDR3 has 16 residues. CDR3 loop: CASEGAGRSWDYGYTF. The CDR3 DNA reads as TGTGCCAGCGAGGGGGCAGGGAGGTCTTGGGACTATGGCTACACCTTC.